This T cell receptor beta chain was recorded in a study of OX40 agonist ivuxolimab in advanced cancers. As for this clone: Its matching antigen is unknown.

Clones were read by immunoSEQ multiplex PCR, and TCRdb kept only the in-frame ones, dropping some. The sample consists of about 19,000 clones, about 80% of them appearing once. Peripheral blood came from all dose cohorts at three timepoints. Overall study findings and caveats: A proportion of nonresponders additionally exhibited low normalized T-cell clonal expansion. At doses 0.1 to 3.0 mg/kg, CD4+ and CD8+ clones expanded.

The TCR comes from an adult with an advanced solid tumor such as melanoma, head and neck, liver or kidney cancer. This specimen was CD4+ or CD8+ T cells sorted from blood, taken in a trial of the OX40 agonist ivuxolimab.

The DNA of the CDR3 is TGTGCCAGCAGCTTCAGGGGATTCTCCTACGAGCAGTACTTC. Translating gives CASSFRGFSYEQYF. The V call is TRBV7-9, the J call TRBJ2-5; a weak D match, TRBD1 (6 bases). The DNA matches TRBJ2-7 better at its end, which makes the J call doubtful. The CDR3 is 14 amino acids. Germline assignment: CDR1 SEHNR and CDR2 FQNEAQ (reference sequence).